This T cell receptor (beta chain) was sequenced for a study of CD8+CD57+ T cells in acquired aplastic anemia. Genomic DNA, serving as template, underwent TCR beta VDJ and CDR3 profiling. MiXCR, applied by TCRdb to the reads, yields one record per CDR3 protein. The sample lists some 160,000 distinct CDR3 sequences, around 48% occurring once. Overall study findings and caveats: Overlap between patients and controls comprised almost 30 CD8+ CDR3 sequences.

The table lists this clonotype with a few counts. What it binds is unknown. Patients chosen for sequencing had CD8+CD57+ cells that had expanded, as shown by flow cytometry. At the time of blood sampling, patients had not yet received any therapy. V dropped 5 bases and J dropped 5 bases, with 12 bases sitting between them. CDR3 length: 13 amino acids. In germline, CDR1 is SGHTA, CDR2 FQGNSA. The origin of this receptor is a human donor with aplastic anemia. The rearrangement links TRBV7-2 to TRBJ2-5; possibly TRBD1 for D (6 bases). Sequenced material: sorted CD4+, CD8+, or CD8+CD57+ T cells (not recorded which) from PBMCs. The CDR3 reads CASSPQGQETQYF. For the CDR3, the DNA is TGTGCCAGCAGCCCACAGGGTCAGGAGACCCAGTACTTC.